The 16 T cell receptor beta chains listed next were all sequenced from one sample in a study of CD4 T cells in relation to SARS-CoV-2 and coronaviruses. The unexposed donors gave CD4+ T cells in about 2011-2018, prior to COVID-19. TCRdb's table, derived via immunoSEQ multiplex PCR, lists solely in-frame clones and lacks some. The sample carries tens of thousands of clones, about nine tenths recorded once. Sequencing was carried out using memory CD4+ T cells from PBMCs. Every receptor here comes from a human donor in good health.

The rearrangement links TRBV19 to TRBJ1-1; 8 bases fit TRBD1. CDR1 is LNHDA and CDR2 is SQIVND in the germline V gene (reference sequence). Unmatched junction bases numbered 9, after V lost 5 bases and J lost 4 bases. The CDR3 contains 15 residues. CDR3 nucleotides: TGTGCCAGTAGTCCTCGACAGGGGCTGGCCACTGAAGCTTTCTTT. The encoded protein is CASSPRQGLATEAFF.

The rearrangement uses TRBV6-5 and TRBJ1-4; 7 nucleotides match TRBD1. Germline CDR1 and CDR2: MNHEY and SVGAGI. J was trimmed by 7 bases and V by 6 bases; bases with no gene match: 8. The CDR3 has 14 amino acids. CDR3 coding DNA: TGTGCCAGCAGGGCGACAGGGTTTGGTGAAAAACTGTTTTTT. Translation gives CASRATGFGEKLFF.

CDR3 coding DNA: TGCGCCAGCAGCACGGGACAGGGAAACCAAGAGACCCAGTACTTC. This translates into CASSTGQGNQETQYF. This rearrangement joins TRBV5-1 to TRBJ2-5; 9 positions agree with TRBD1. Germline V gives CDR1 SGHRS, CDR2 YFSETQ. Trimming at V came to 4 bases and at J to 0 bases, leaving 4 bases not matched to a gene. The CDR3 loop spans 15 amino acids.

The chain employs TRBV6-5 and TRBJ2-7, with D possibly called TRBD1 or TRBD2 (5 bases each). This CDR3 region has 14 residues. Germline V gene lookup returns CDR1 MNHEY and CDR2 SVGAGI. The V and J ends lost 6 bases and 7 bases respectively, with 19 bases between them. CDR3 protein: CASSDPGRQGEQYF. Here the CDR3 DNA reads TGTGCCAGCAGCGATCCGGGACGACAAGGGGAGCAGTACTTC.

The genes are TRBV6-6 and TRBJ1-4; TRBD1 aligns across 10 bases. J gave up 7 bases and V 4 bases, and 6 bases lay outside the gene matches. In germline, CDR1 is MNHNY, CDR2 SVGAGI (reference sequence). This CDR3 spans 15 amino acids. The CDR3 bases are TGTGCCAGCAGTTTTTCGACAGGGGGCCGTGAAAAACTGTTTTTT. Protein: CASSFSTGGREKLFF.

The gene calls are TRBV25-1 and TRBJ1-2; 10 nucleotides agree with TRBD1. CDR1 and CDR2 from the germline V gene are MGHDK and SYGVNS. The CDR3 is 11 residues long. V was pared by 6 bases and J by 13 bases, with 5 bases of the junction left unmatched. CDR3 residues: CASRDRGRATF. The CDR3 DNA follows: TGTGCCAGCAGGGACAGGGGGAGGGCCACCTTC.

This rearrangement joins TRBV9 to TRBJ1-2; tentatively, D is TRBD1 (5 bases). CDR1 is SGDLS and CDR2 is YYNGEE in the germline V gene. The CDR3 totals 15 residues. Trimming removed 3 bases from V and 4 bases from J, with 16 bases in between. For the CDR3, the DNA is TGTGCCAGCAGCGCGGCAGGGTCCCGGGGCTATGGCTACACCTTC. This codes for CASSAAGSRGYGYTF.

V gene TRBV4-1 combines with J gene TRBJ2-7; no firm D call. Deletions cut 0 bases from V and 4 bases from J, with 13 bases between. Germline V gene data show CDR1 as MGHRA and CDR2 as YSYEKL. This CDR3 contains 15 residues. The CDR3 DNA follows: TGCGCCAGCAGCCAAGACGGCACGAACCGGTACGAGCAGTACTTC. It specifies CASSQDGTNRYEQYF.

The rearrangement joins TRBV6-5 to TRBJ2-6; possible D gene TRBD1, 5 bases. Germline lookup yields CDR1 MNHEY and CDR2 SVGAGI. The CDR3 is 14 amino acids. V lost 6 bases and J 1 base, leaving 7 bases between the germline ends. In DNA form, the CDR3 reads TGTGCCAGCAGCAGGGTTTCTGGGGCCAACGTCCTGACTTTC. It yields the protein CASSRVSGANVLTF.

The chain combines TRBV6-5 with TRBJ2-3; D gene ambiguous. V lost 2 bases and J lost 6, with 12 bases in between. CDR3 length equals 14 residues. The germline V gene has CDR1 MNHEY and CDR2 SVGAGI. CDR3 sequence: CASSYTPARDTQYF. CDR3 sequence (DNA): TGTGCCAGCAGTTACACTCCGGCTCGGGATACGCAGTATTTT.

This sequence joins TRBV30 and TRBJ1-6, with a possible D match to TRBD1 (6 bases). The germline V gene has CDR1 GTSNPN and CDR2 SVGIG (reference sequence). CDR3 length: 15 amino acids. V was clipped by 4 bases and J by 5 bases, with 15 bases between them. CDR3 amino acids: CAWKAYRDNNSPLHF. The CDR3 DNA is TGTGCCTGGAAAGCCTACCGGGACAATAATTCACCCCTCCACTTT.

The chain links TRBV19 to TRBJ2-3; TRBD1 agrees at 9 bases. Germline lookup yields CDR1 LNHDA and CDR2 SQIVND (reference sequence). The J segment lost 4 bases and the V segment lost 4 bases, leaving 6 bases of the junction unmatched. This CDR3 has 15 residues. The CDR3 DNA reads TGTGCCAGTAGTAACAGGGGGCGCAAGGCAGATACGCAGTATTTT. Protein: CASSNRGRKADTQYF.

The chain joins TRBV14 to TRBJ2-7; D not resolved. V lost 1 base, J lost 6 bases, and 13 bases lay in between. The germline gives CDR1 SGHDN, CDR2 FVKESK. The CDR3 is 14 residues long. The DNA for the CDR3 is TGTGCCAGCAGCCAAGCGTCGAGGCTTGGCGAGCAGTACTTC. Its translation: CASSQASRLGEQYF. Based on the CDR3 plus reference TRBV14 and TRBJ2-7, the full variable domain is EAGVTQFPSHSVIEKGQTVTLRCDPISGHDNLYWYRRVMGKEIKFLLHFVKESKQDESGMPNNRFLAERTGGTYSTLKVQPAELEDSGVYFCASSQASRLGEQYFGPGTRLTVT.

The rearrangement links TRBV3-1 (or the pseudogene TRBV3-2) to TRBJ1-1; 12 nucleotides match TRBD1. This CDR3 comprises 15 residues. V shed 1 base, J shed 6 bases, and the junction held 3 bases outside the gene matches. CDR1 LGHDT and CDR2 YNNKEL come from the germline V gene (reference sequence). In DNA, the CDR3 is TGTGCCAGCAGCCAAGCGGGACAGGGGGCCCCTGAAGCTTTCTTT. It yields the protein CASSQAGQGAPEAFF.

This clone was counted a single time. The V call is TRBV7-6, the J call TRBJ2-3; 16 bases fit TRBD2. The CDR3 has 18 residues. The germline V gene has CDR1 SGHVS and CDR2 FNYEAQ. The junction had 12 bases not matched to a gene; V was cut back by 5 bases and J by 7 bases. CDR3 in amino acids: CASSLIGTSGRASNTQYF. In DNA, the CDR3 is TGTGCCAGCAGCCTAATCGGGACTAGCGGGAGGGCATCAAATACGCAGTATTTT.

The CDR3, as DNA: TGTGCCAGCAGCTCAGACCGACCTAGCGGGAGCACAGATACGCAGTATTTT. It translates to CASSSDRPSGSTDTQYF. The chain combines TRBV7-3 with TRBJ2-3, with 8 positions matching TRBD2. Losses at the gene ends were 4 bases for V and 0 bases for J; bases not matched to a gene: 9. CDR3 length equals 17 residues. The germline gives CDR1 SGHTA, CDR2 FQGTGA.